This TCR beta chain appears in the sequencing data of a study of human T cells and chemical hapten exposure (dated by TCRdb to the early 2020s). Study-wide context: For sensitization, 2% DPC in acetone was applied to a 2 cm by 2 cm area of upper inner arm skin. Patients additionally received weekly therapeutic DPC doses to the scalp throughout the roughly 24-week study period. Blood samples were taken from patients before sensitization (week 0) and then at 2, 6 and about 24 weeks after DPC sensitization. Alopecia areata with under or over 50% scalp involvement, alopecia totalis and alopecia universalis were represented in the patient cohort, which was mostly female. In alopecia patients, the study followed how the peripheral blood TCR repertoire changed in vivo over primary and secondary sensitization to diphenylcyclopropenone (DPC), a hapten. Libraries were pooled for sequencing, and per-sample TCR yields varied mainly because of small differences in library volumes within the pool. Around 29 alopecia patients provided blood for TCR sequencing at one to four time points (pre-sensitization, 2, 6 and 24 weeks). Patch tests used Finn chambers with 0.01% DPC on the upper back, scored after 6 days by International Contact Dermatitis Research Group standards. Broad study findings and their caveats: Compared with pre-sensitization or healthy control sets, expanded TCRs formed significantly more large CDR3 similarity clusters, which is consistent with antigen-driven responses. DPC sensitization did not change the number of TCRs with a frequency above 1 in 1000, and there was no evidence of changes in global repertoire structure. Alopecia, a presumed autoimmune disease, was present in all patients, so the immune response of the patients might differ from that of healthy individuals. A positive correlation was found between the number of PT1 expanded TCRs and patch test score, with significance reached at thresholds 8, 16 and 32 but not 4. Repeated subsampling changed both the strength of the expansion versus patch-test correlation and the threshold at which that correlation became significant.

As for this clonotype: Its antigen has not been determined. Per-base quality was not reported, and no clone a single base away is much larger than it.

The time point label for this specimen denotes: patch test 1, 2 weeks after DPC sensitization. The treatment or condition label here, explained by the study, means: therapeutic diphenylcyclopropenone sensitization with weekly scalp DPC. At every patch-test visit, the blood draw took place before the patch test was put on. To be eligible, patients had to be aged 18 to 70, diagnosed with alopecia and judged suitable for DPC therapy, while pregnant patients were excluded. Total RNA was extracted from unfractionated whole blood collected in Tempus Blood RNA tubes. The CDR3 starts with the cysteine, ends with the phenylalanine, and has 15 residues. The retained sequence is limited to the CDR3, 45 bases, with the frame set at the first base. Trimmed from V: 4 bases; trimmed from J: 4 bases; junction bases lacking a gene match: 7. Reading the germline V gene gives CDR1 SGHRS and CDR2 YFSETQ. The library was built by means of RACE. Reads for this sample came from a NextSeq 500. During library preparation, unique molecular identifiers were attached to individual cDNA molecules so that TCRs could be counted quantitatively and reproducibly. For every blood RNA sample, sequencing covered both the TCR alpha and TCR beta chains. The study's own analysis went as follows. The median number of TCRs per sample was 95,638, ranging from about 20,000 to 690,600. The Decombinator software suite was used to annotate V, J and CDR3 in the TCR reads. To make PS versus PT1 abundance plots, every sample was subsampled to the same number of TCRs (28,000). Expanded TCRs were defined as absent before sensitization and observed at least eight times at the 2-week time point. Using fastp at Q25 and MiXCR, TCRdb reprocessed the public reads and kept productive beta chains. Records with the same CDR3 protein are collapsed into one entry carrying the most frequent genes and DNA. These V and J calls are TCRdb output, not the study's own analysis. Here the sample has 150,000 to 200,000 distinct CDR3 sequences; roughly 15% occur a single time. Of the sample, 1.5% to 2% falls within the top ten clones.

This TCR came from a woman younger than 45 with alopecia areata. Some clones in this sample may be carry-over from other donors' samples. This receptor chain uses TRBV5-1 and TRBJ1-1; 10 nucleotides in the junction match TRBD1. This material consisted of whole blood, taken in connection with sensitization to the hapten diphenylcyclopropenone (DPC). The CDR3 region reads CASSIAGQGTTEAFF. At the DNA level, the sequence is TGCGCCAGCAGCATTGCGGGACAGGGGACCACTGAAGCTTTCTTT.